The entry below describes one T cell receptor (beta chain). The target antigen is unknown. Before any sequencing was done, the ViraFEST assay used viral peptide pools to expand antigen-specific CD4+ T cells. Culturing for around eleven days preceded CD4+ T cell isolation. This sample is drawn from a study of vaccination effects on CD4 cells after COVID-19. Only in-frame clones appear in the TCRdb table, and some are missing; sequencing was by immunoSEQ multiplex PCR. This sample carries 50,000 to 65,000 clones, around 86% of them seen once, and the ten largest clones take 2% to 3%. The CDR3 totals 13 residues. Germline CDR1 SEHNR, CDR2 FQNEAQ (reference sequence). J was trimmed by 3 bases and V by 8 bases; bases with no gene match: 6.

This sequence was found in a human donor who received a COVID-19 vaccine. This rearrangement joins TRBV7-9 to TRBJ1-1, with 7 bases identical to TRBD1. The source material was CD4+ T cells from PBMCs cultured with HCoV-229E spike peptides, sampled before COVID-19 vaccination. The CDR3 here is CASQLTGDTEAFF. The DNA of the CDR3 is TGTGCCAGCCAACTAACAGGGGACACTGAAGCTTTCTTT.